These 16 T cell receptor beta chains originate from one sample sequenced in a study of blood T cell repertoires in COVID-19. Repertoires were generated with immunoSEQ multiplex PCR, while TCRdb's copy carries only in-frame clones and drops some. The profile shows more than 150,000 clones, about 86% of them singletons. Sequenced material: peripheral blood. These receptors were taken from a man aged 55-75 years with acute or convalescent COVID-19.

This chain joins TRBV24-1 and TRBJ2-3; 8 positions agree with TRBD1. Germline lookup yields CDR1 KGHDR and CDR2 SFDVKD. CDR3 length equals 14 residues. With V trimmed by 4 bases and J by 5 bases, 4 bases remained unmatched. DNA of the CDR3: TGTGCCACCAGTGAGCCTACAGGGGGAGATACGCAGTATTTT. It translates to CATSEPTGGDTQYF.

The gene calls are TRBV28 and TRBJ2-7, with D perhaps matching TRBD2 (5 bases). V was clipped by 6 bases and J by 6 bases, with 18 bases between them. Germline values: CDR1 MDHEN, CDR2 SYDVKM. This CDR3 spans 14 amino acids. CDR3 sequence: CASRYSGVRGEQYF. The CDR3 DNA reads TGTGCCAGCAGGTATTCCGGGGTAAGAGGCGAGCAGTACTTC.

This chain joins TRBV2 and TRBJ2-1; D gene ambiguous. Trimming pared 6 bases from V and 1 base from J, leaving 13 bases between. The length of the CDR3 is 15 residues. Germline values: CDR1 SNHLY, CDR2 FYNNEI. The CDR3 DNA sequence: TGTGCCAGCAGCGCCCTTGCGGTGTCCTACAATGAGCAGTTCTTC. It encodes CASSALAVSYNEQFF. Looking up the rest from reference TRBV2 and TRBJ2-1 gives the full variable domain: EPEVTQTPSHQVTQMGQEVILRCVPISNHLYFYWYRQILGQKVEFLVSFYNNEISEKSEIFDDQFSVERPDGSNFTLKIRSTKLEDSAMYFCASSALAVSYNEQFFGPGTRLTVL.

The CDR3 reads CASSLTSGHTDTQYF. The CDR3 nucleotides read TGTGCCAGCAGCTTAACTAGCGGGCACACTGATACGCAGTATTTT. The rearrangement links TRBV7-2 to TRBJ2-3; TRBD2 matches 9 bases. The CDR3 sequence is 15 residues long. Germline-derived CDR1 and CDR2 are SGHTA and FQGNSA. With V trimmed by 2 bases and J by 6 bases, 6 bases remained unmatched.

The chain has TRBV27 and TRBJ1-1, with D maybe TRBD1 (5 bases). V was pared by 2 bases and J by 6 bases, with 13 bases between. This CDR3 spans 14 amino acids. Per germline, CDR1 MNHEY and CDR2 SMNVEV (reference sequence). CDR3 protein: CASSLSPGGAEAFF. Here the CDR3 DNA reads TGTGCCAGCAGTTTAAGCCCCGGGGGGGCTGAAGCTTTCTTT.

The chain uses TRBV7-3 and TRBJ2-2; 8 nucleotides match TRBD1. The V and J ends lost 5 bases and 0 bases, in that order; junction bases with no gene match: 2. Looked up from germline, CDR1 is SGHTA and CDR2 is FQGTGA. CDR3 length: 15 amino acids. CDR3 sequence: CASSQGAPNTGELFF. DNA for the CDR3: TGTGCCAGCAGCCAGGGGGCCCCGAACACCGGGGAGCTGTTTTTT.

A remark on this clone: A junction boundary mismatches the germline segment, possibly from a read error. The chain has TRBV5-1 and TRBJ2-7; the match to TRBD2 covers 12 bases. The CDR3 loop spans 15 amino acids. CDR1 is SGHRS, CDR2 YFSETQ, per germline. The CDR3 region is CASSRLAGASFEQYF. In nucleotides, the CDR3 is TGCGCCAGCAGCAGACTAGCGGGAGCTTCCTTCGAGCAGTACTTC. The variable domain in full, with the rest retrieved from reference TRBV5-1 and TRBJ2-7, is KAGVTQTPRYLIKTRGQQVTLSCSPISGHRSVSWYQQTPGQGLQFLFEYFSETQRNKGNFPGRFSGRQFSNSRSEMNVSTLELGDSALYLCASSRLAGASFEQYFGPGTRLTVT.

The chain joins TRBV29-1 to TRBJ1-2; 11 bases agree with TRBD1. CDR1 is SQVTM and CDR2 is ANQGSEA in the germline V gene. J lost 8 bases, V lost 8 bases, and 7 bases had no gene match. The CDR3 contains 12 residues. The CDR3 DNA reads as TGCAGCACCGGACAGGGGGCGAAAGGCTACACCTTC. Translation: CSTGQGAKGYTF. The variable domain in full, with the rest retrieved from reference TRBV29-1 and TRBJ1-2, is SAVISQKPSRDICQRGTSLTIQCQVDSQVTMMFWYRQQPGQSLTLIATANQGSEATYESGFVIDKFPISRPNLTFSTLTVSNMSPEDSSIYLCSTGQGAKGYTFGSGTRLTVV.

The gene calls are TRBV3-1 (or the pseudogene TRBV3-2) and TRBJ1-6, with TRBD1 identical over 7 bases. The CDR3 spans 16 residues. Germline-derived CDR1 and CDR2 are LGHDT and YNNKEL (reference sequence). Trimming at V came to 3 bases and at J to 7 bases, leaving 9 bases not matched to a gene. The CDR3 loop reads CASSQEGAIRNSPLHF. CDR3 in DNA: TGTGCCAGCAGCCAGGAGGGGGCGATTCGGAATTCACCCCTCCACTTT.

The genes are TRBV28 and TRBJ2-3; TRBD1 might be the D (6 bases). The CDR3 is made up of 15 amino acids. V was cut by 6 bases and J by 4 bases, with 17 bases left in between. Germline CDR1 MDHEN, CDR2 SYDVKM. In DNA form, the CDR3 reads TGTGCCAGCAGCCGAACCGGACAGTTTCCAGATACGCAGTATTTT. The encoded protein is CASSRTGQFPDTQYF.

The CDR3 DNA is TGTGCCAGCAGTGGAACAGGGGAACACTATGGCTACACCTTC. Translated: CASSGTGEHYGYTF. The V gene is TRBV2, the J gene TRBJ1-2; 7 nucleotides agree with TRBD1. CDR1 and CDR2 from the germline V gene are SNHLY and FYNNEI. There are 14 residues in the CDR3. J lost 3 bases, V lost 4 bases, and 5 bases had no gene match.

This clone has more than one count but fewer than ten. The chain links TRBV7-9 to TRBJ2-1; TRBD1 matches at 7 bases. V was clipped by 3 bases and J by 1 base; unmatched bases: 3. CDR1 SEHNR and CDR2 FQNEAQ come from the germline V gene (reference sequence). CDR3 length: 15 residues. The chain's CDR3 is CASSLTGWSYNEQFF. CDR3 in DNA: TGTGCCAGCAGCTTGACAGGGTGGTCCTACAATGAGCAGTTCTTC.

This clone was seen a single time. This chain connects TRBV19 to TRBJ1-5; the D gene is possibly TRBD1 (6 bases). The length of the CDR3 is 14 residues. Germline V gene data show CDR1 as LNHDA and CDR2 as SQIVND (reference sequence). V lost 3 bases and J 7 bases, leaving 13 bases between the germline ends. CDR3 in amino acids: CASSIVQGRQPQHF. In nucleotides, the CDR3 is TGTGCCAGTAGTATCGTACAGGGAAGACAGCCCCAGCATTTT.

The rearrangement joins TRBV28 to TRBJ1-5, with TRBD1 identical over 7 bases. CDR3 length: 15 amino acids. V trimming: 5 bases; J trimming: 5 bases; junction bases outside the gene matches: 9. The germline V gene encodes CDR1 MDHEN and CDR2 SYDVKM. CDR3 region: CASSTGDREDQPQHF. The CDR3 DNA follows: TGTGCCAGCAGTACGGGGGACAGAGAGGATCAGCCCCAGCATTTT.

At least ten counts were recorded for this clone. The rearrangement joins TRBV28 to TRBJ2-1; 8 bases map to TRBD1. V gave up 6 bases and J gave up 12 bases; unmatched junction bases: 7. This CDR3 contains 12 residues. Germline values: CDR1 MDHEN, CDR2 SYDVKM. CDR3 amino acids: CASSRQGFGQFF. CDR3 in DNA: TGTGCCAGCAGCCGACAGGGGTTCGGGCAGTTCTTC. The full variable domain, completed using reference TRBV28 and TRBJ2-1, is DVKVTQSSRYLVKRTGEKVFLECVQDMDHENMFWYRQDPGLGLRLIYFSYDVKMKEKGDIPEGYSVSREKKERFSLILESASTNQTSMYLCASSRQGFGQFFGPGTRLTVL.

The DNA of the CDR3 is TGTGCCAGCAGGGGGGCACAGGGGAACACTGAAGCTTTCTTT. Protein product: CASRGAQGNTEAFF. The chain is built from TRBV6-5 and TRBJ1-1, with D perhaps TRBD1 (6 bases). V lost 6 bases, J lost 1 base, and 12 bases lay in between. Per the germline V gene, CDR1 is MNHEY and CDR2 is SVGAGI. This CDR3 has 14 residues.